The rows below give T cell receptor beta chains drawn from one sample of a study of CD8+ T cells in alopecia areata. The protocol was immunoSEQ multiplex PCR, while the TCRdb copy is restricted to in-frame clones and leaves out a portion. This sample has 150,000 or so clones, with approximately 45% found just once. The sequencing input was CD4+ T cells sorted from blood. These receptors were collected from a human donor with alopecia areata. CDR3s include the opening cysteine and the closing phenylalanine or tryptophan. A D gene is named only where the DNA matches it firmly. A row's size may be missing; if present it is once, few, many or a size class.

j_call d_call v_call clone_size cdr3_nt cdr3_aa
TRBJ2-1 NA TRBV4-1 few TGCGCCAGCAGCCAGCCCCGTACTAGCAGACACGAGCAGTTCTTC CASSQPRTSRHEQFF
TRBJ1-2 NA TRBV5-1 NA TGCGCCAGCAGCTTGGAGGCAGAGCCGTATGGCTACACCTTC CASSLEAEPYGYTF
TRBJ2-7 NA TRBV29-1 few TGCAGCGTTGGCGGGACTTGGGGCGAGCAGTACTTC CSVGGTWGEQYF
TRBJ2-1 NA TRBV2 NA TGTGCCAGCAGGTATTTTCTGGGCAATGAGCAGTTCTTC CASRYFLGNEQFF
TRBJ2-3 NA TRBV29-1 NA TGCAGCGTTGATAGGGTCGGGAGCACAGATACGCAGTATTTT CSVDRVGSTDTQYF
TRBJ2-1 NA TRBV4-1 once TGCGCCAGCAGCCAAGTCTCGCTGGTGGAGCAGTTCTTC CASSQVSLVEQFF
TRBJ1-2 NA TRBV28 few TGTGCCAGCAGTTCCGCGGAGGAGTATGGCTACACCTTC CASSSAEEYGYTF
TRBJ2-3 NA TRBV20-1 NA TGCAGTGCAAGCGACCATACGCAGTATTTT CSASDHTQYF
TRBJ1-5 NA TRBV7-9 NA TGTGCCAGCAGCTCGGACAGTAGCAATCAGCCCCAGCATTTT CASSSDSSNQPQHF
TRBJ2-1 TRBD2 TRBV4-1 NA TGCGCCAGCAGCCAATCAAAATTGCTTACGCGGGGGACTGAGCAGTTCTTC CASSQSKLLTRGTEQFF
TRBJ2-1 NA TRBV29-1 NA TGCAGCGTTGGTGTGTATCAGTTCTTC CSVGVYQFF
TRBJ1-4 NA TRBV18 NA TGTGCCAGCTCCCCCGGGGGAACGGACGGAAAACTGTTTTTT CASSPGGTDGKLFF
TRBJ2-1 TRBD2 TRBV29-1 few TGCAGCGTTGGAATGGCTAGCGGTTACAATGAGCAGTTCTTC CSVGMASGYNEQFF
TRBJ1-1 NA TRBV29-1 NA TGCAGCGTACAGGGCTGGAACACTGAAGCTTTCTTT CSVQGWNTEAFF
TRBJ2-3 TRBD1 TRBV7-6 NA TGTGCCAGCAGCTCTGGACAGGGCACAGATACGCAGTATTTT CASSSGQGTDTQYF
TRBJ2-5 NA TRBV18 few TGTGCCAGCTCACCACCGATTGCTGCCAAAGAGACCCAGTACTTC CASSPPIAAKETQYF
TRBJ2-3 NA TRBV30 NA TGTGCCTGGAGTATGAGGACCACAGATACGCAGTATTTT CAWSMRTTDTQYF
TRBJ2-2 NA TRBV5-1 NA TGCGCCAGCAGCTTGCCTGTGGGGAACACCGGGGAGCTGTTTTTT CASSLPVGNTGELFF
TRBJ1-2 NA TRBV5-1 NA TGCGCCAGCAGTGTCGGCTATGGCTACACCTTC CASSVGYGYTF
TRBJ2-6 NA TRBV19 NA TGTGCCAGTAGTATCCAGGGGACCCTCTCTGGGGCCAACGTCCTGACTTTC CASSIQGTLSGANVLTF
TRBJ2-6 NA TRBV29-1 few TGCAGCGTCCCGCGCGGTCAGTCCCTTACCTCTGGGGCCAACGTCCTGACTTTC CSVPRGQSLTSGANVLTF
TRBJ1-1 NA TRBV7-2 few TGTGCCAGCAGCTTAGGTACGAACACTGAAGCTTTCTTT CASSLGTNTEAFF
TRBJ2-1 TRBD2 TRBV5-1 few TGCGCCAGCAGCCCCGGGACTAGCGGGAGGTACAATGAGCAGTTCTTC CASSPGTSGRYNEQFF
TRBJ2-5 TRBD1 TRBV5-1 NA TGCGCCAGCAGCCGCGACAGGGATCAAGAGACCCAGTACTTC CASSRDRDQETQYF
TRBJ2-3 NA TRBV7-9 NA TGTGCCAGCAGGAAAACGGGGGCTGATACGCAGTATTTT CASRKTGADTQYF
TRBJ2-3 NA TRBV12-5 NA TGTGCTAGTGGTTTCTATCCAGATACGCAGTATTTT CASGFYPDTQYF
TRBJ2-7 NA TRBV29-1 NA TGCAGCGTTGAGGGGGACAAACACGAGCAGTACTTC CSVEGDKHEQYF
TRBJ2-3 TRBD1 TRBV27 NA TGTGCCAGCAGGCCGGGACAGGGGAAGCATACGCAGTATTTT CASRPGQGKHTQYF
TRBJ2-2 TRBD1 TRBV6-6 few TGTGCCAGCAATACAGGGGGTGTCACCGGGGAGCTGTTTTTT CASNTGGVTGELFF
TRBJ1-2 TRBD1 TRBV28 NA TGTGCCAGCAGTTTCCTACCCCCGGGACAGCCCTATGGCTACACCTTC CASSFLPPGQPYGYTF
TRBJ2-7 NA TRBV29-1 few TGCAGCGTTGTAGCCAGGGCCTCCTACGAGCAGTACTTC CSVVARASYEQYF
TRBJ1-2 NA TRBV30 few TGTGCCTGGAGTGTAGGCGGGGGCTATGGCTACACCTTC CAWSVGGGYGYTF
TRBJ2-5 NA TRBV11-2 NA TGTGCCAGCAGCTTACGGTTTAGTTTGGTGGAAGAGACCCAGTACTTC CASSLRFSLVEETQYF
TRBJ2-7 NA TRBV5-1 NA TGCGCCAGCATGCCTGGGCAGTTCTCCTACGAGCAGTACTTC CASMPGQFSYEQYF
TRBJ2-7 TRBD1 TRBV18 NA TGTGCCAGCTCACCATTGGGGTTTGGACAGGGCGCCTACGAGCAGTACTTC CASSPLGFGQGAYEQYF
TRBJ1-2 NA TRBV14 NA TGTGCCAGCAGCGTAGGCGGGGGCTATGGCTACACCTTC CASSVGGGYGYTF
TRBJ2-3 NA TRBV13 NA TGTGCCAGCAGCGTCACAGATACGCAGTATTTT CASSVTDTQYF
TRBJ2-3 NA TRBV7-3 NA TGTGCCAGCAGCTTAATTGCGGCCCCGGATCCAGATACGCAGTATTTT CASSLIAAPDPDTQYF
TRBJ1-2 TRBD1 TRBV29-1 NA TGCAGCGTCGCGGGACAGCGCTATGGCTACACCTTC CSVAGQRYGYTF
TRBJ1-2 NA TRBV6-6 NA TGTGCCAGCAGTTACCCGCAGGGGGGCTACACCTTC CASSYPQGGYTF
TRBJ2-7 TRBD2 TRBV29-1 NA TGCAGCGTTGAACTAGCGGGTGGAGTCTCCTACGAGCAGTACTTC CSVELAGGVSYEQYF
TRBJ2-1 NA TRBV5-1 NA TGCGCCAGCAGCTCGGGTCTCCTGAAAGCGCATGAGCAGTTCTTC CASSSGLLKAHEQFF
TRBJ2-5 NA TRBV7-2 NA TGTGCCAGCAGCCAGGGAGTAGGGAAGACCCAGTACTTC CASSQGVGKTQYF
TRBJ1-3 TRBD1 TRBV15 NA TGTGCCACCAGCAGATCGACAGGGGCTGGAAACACCATATATTTT CATSRSTGAGNTIYF
TRBJ2-1 TRBD1 TRBV28 NA TGTGCCAGCAGTTTCTGGATGGGACAGAACAATGAGCAGTTCTTC CASSFWMGQNNEQFF
TRBJ2-3 NA TRBV18 few TGTGCCAGCTCACCACCGGCAGGCGATTATACGCAGTATTTT CASSPPAGDYTQYF
TRBJ2-3 NA TRBV7-9 NA TGTGCCAGCAGCTTAGTTAGCACAGATACGCAGTATTTT CASSLVSTDTQYF
TRBJ2-1 TRBD2 TRBV28 few TGTGCCAGCAGTGGACTAGCGGGAGGGAACTACAATGAGCAGTTCTTC CASSGLAGGNYNEQFF
TRBJ1-1 NA TRBV9 NA TGTGCCAGCAGCGTAGACCCGAGGAACACTGAAGCTTTCTTT CASSVDPRNTEAFF
TRBJ1-1 NA TRBV29-1 few TGCAGCGTTCCGGGACTTCTTGGGAACACTGAAGCTTTCTTT CSVPGLLGNTEAFF
TRBJ2-7 NA TRBV2 few TGTGCCAGCAGAAAGATAGAGCAGTCCTACGAGCAGTACTTC CASRKIEQSYEQYF
TRBJ2-3 TRBD2 TRBV6-5 NA TGTGCCAGCAGTTACGCTTCGGGACTAGCATCAGATACGCAGTATTTT CASSYASGLASDTQYF
TRBJ1-1 NA TRBV5-1 NA TGCGCCAGCAGCGGTTTCCCGCTTCTAACTGAAGCTTTCTTT CASSGFPLLTEAFF
TRBJ1-2 NA TRBV4-1 once TGCGCCAGCAGCCAAGACGTCCCGCCAGGGAACTATGGCTACACCTTC CASSQDVPPGNYGYTF
TRBJ2-5 NA TRBV6-1 NA TGTGCCAGCAGAGAATTTAGCGTAGTACAAGAGACCCAGTACTTC CASREFSVVQETQYF
TRBJ2-1 NA TRBV2 once TGTGCCAGCAGTGAAGTTGGCAGCTCCTACAATGAGCAGTTCTTC CASSEVGSSYNEQFF
TRBJ2-1 NA TRBV6-1 NA TGTGCCAGCAGTCTTACGCGGGGCTACAATGAGCAGTTCTTC CASSLTRGYNEQFF
TRBJ2-7 NA TRBV28 NA TGTGCCAGCAGTCTCCCCATAGACAGGCGCGAGCAGTACTTC CASSLPIDRREQYF
TRBJ2-7 NA TRBV4-1 NA TGCGCCAGCAGCAGGGAGGAGTCCTACGAGCAGTACTTC CASSREESYEQYF